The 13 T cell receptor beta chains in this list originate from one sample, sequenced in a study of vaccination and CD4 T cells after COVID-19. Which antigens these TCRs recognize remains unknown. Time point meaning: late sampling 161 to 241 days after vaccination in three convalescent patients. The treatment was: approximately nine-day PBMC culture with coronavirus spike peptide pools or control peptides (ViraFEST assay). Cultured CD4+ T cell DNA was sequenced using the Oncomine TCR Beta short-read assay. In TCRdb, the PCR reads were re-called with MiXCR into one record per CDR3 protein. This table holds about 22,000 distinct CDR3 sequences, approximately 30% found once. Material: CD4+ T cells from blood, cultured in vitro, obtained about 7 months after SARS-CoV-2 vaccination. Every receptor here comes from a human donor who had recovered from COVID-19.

CDR3 DNA sequence: TGCGCCAGCAGCCAAGATTTTGGTCAGCCCCAGCATTTT. It codes for CASSQDFGQPQHF. The J gene is TRBJ1-5, the V gene TRBV4-1; D is uncertain. This CDR3 region has 13 residues. V gave up 0 bases and J gave up 6 bases, with 6 bases separating them. CDR1 MGHRA and CDR2 YSYEKL come from the germline V gene.

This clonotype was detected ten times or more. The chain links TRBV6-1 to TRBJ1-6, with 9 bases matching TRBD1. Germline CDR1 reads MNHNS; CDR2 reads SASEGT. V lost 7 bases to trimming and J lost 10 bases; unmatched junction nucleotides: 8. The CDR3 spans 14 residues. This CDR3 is CASTQGQGSSPLHF. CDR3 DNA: TGTGCCAGCACCCAAGGACAGGGGAGCTCACCCCTCCACTTT.

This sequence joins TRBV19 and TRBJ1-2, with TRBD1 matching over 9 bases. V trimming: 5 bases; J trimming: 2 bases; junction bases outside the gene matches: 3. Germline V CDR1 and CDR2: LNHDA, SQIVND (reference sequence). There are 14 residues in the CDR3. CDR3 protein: CASSLGTGNYGYTF. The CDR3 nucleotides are TGTGCCAGTAGTCTAGGGACAGGGAACTATGGCTACACCTTC.

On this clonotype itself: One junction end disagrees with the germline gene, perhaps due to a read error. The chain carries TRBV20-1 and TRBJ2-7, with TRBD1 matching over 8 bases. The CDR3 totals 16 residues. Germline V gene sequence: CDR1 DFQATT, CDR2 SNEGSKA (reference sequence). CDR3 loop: CSARDNAGTGSSEQYF. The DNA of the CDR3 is TGCAGTGCTAGAGATAACGCCGGGACAGGCTCCTCCGAGCAGTACTTC.

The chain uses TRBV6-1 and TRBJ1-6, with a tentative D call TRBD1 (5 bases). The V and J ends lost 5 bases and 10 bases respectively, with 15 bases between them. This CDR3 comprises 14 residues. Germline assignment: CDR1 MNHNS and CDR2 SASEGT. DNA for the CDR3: TGTGCCAGCAGTACCGCGATGGGGCCCTCACCCCTCCACTTT. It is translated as CASSTAMGPSPLHF.

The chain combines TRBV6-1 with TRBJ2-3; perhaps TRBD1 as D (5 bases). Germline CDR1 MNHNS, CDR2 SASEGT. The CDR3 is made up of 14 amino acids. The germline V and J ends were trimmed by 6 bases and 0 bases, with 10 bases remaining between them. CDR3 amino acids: CASSFRASTDTQYF. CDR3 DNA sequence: TGTGCCAGCAGCTTCAGGGCTAGCACAGATACGCAGTATTTT.

The CDR3 here is CASSLTSGGAGEQFF. The CDR3 DNA reads as TGTGCCAGCAGTCTGACTAGCGGGGGGGCAGGGGAGCAGTTCTTC. V is TRBV6-1 and J is TRBJ2-1, with 14 bases matching TRBD2. The germline CDR1 and CDR2 sequences are MNHNS and SASEGT. J gave up 10 bases and V 5 bases, and 7 bases lay outside the gene matches. This CDR3 has 15 amino acids.

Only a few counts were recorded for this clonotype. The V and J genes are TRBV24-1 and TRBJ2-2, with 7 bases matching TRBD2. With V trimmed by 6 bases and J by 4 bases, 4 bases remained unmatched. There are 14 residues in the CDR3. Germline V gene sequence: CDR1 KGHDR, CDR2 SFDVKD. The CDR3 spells CATSLGGGTGELFF. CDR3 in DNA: TGTGCCACCAGTCTCGGCGGGGGCACCGGGGAGCTGTTTTTT.

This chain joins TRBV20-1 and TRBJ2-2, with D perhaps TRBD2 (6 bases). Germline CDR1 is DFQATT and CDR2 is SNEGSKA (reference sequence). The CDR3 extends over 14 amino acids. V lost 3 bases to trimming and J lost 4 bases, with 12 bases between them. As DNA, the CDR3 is TGCAGTGCTAGTAGGCGGGGAAGCACCGGGGAGCTGTTTTTT. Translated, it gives CSASRRGSTGELFF.

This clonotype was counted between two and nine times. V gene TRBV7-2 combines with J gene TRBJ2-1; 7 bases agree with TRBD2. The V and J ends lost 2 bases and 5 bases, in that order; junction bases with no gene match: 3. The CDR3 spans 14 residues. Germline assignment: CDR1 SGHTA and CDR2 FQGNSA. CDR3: CASSLRRGDNEQFF. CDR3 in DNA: TGTGCCAGCAGCTTACGCCGGGGGGACAATGAGCAGTTCTTC.

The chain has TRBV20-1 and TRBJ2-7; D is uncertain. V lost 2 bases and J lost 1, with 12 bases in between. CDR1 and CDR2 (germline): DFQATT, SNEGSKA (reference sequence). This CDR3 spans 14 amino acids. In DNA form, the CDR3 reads TGCAGTGCTAGAATCGTGGCGCGGTCCTACGAGCAGTACTTC. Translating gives CSARIVARSYEQYF.

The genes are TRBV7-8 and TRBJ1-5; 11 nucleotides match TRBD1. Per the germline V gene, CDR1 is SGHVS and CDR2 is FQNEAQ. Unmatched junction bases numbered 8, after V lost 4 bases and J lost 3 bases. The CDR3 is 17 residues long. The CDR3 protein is CASSSGQGASLNQPQHF. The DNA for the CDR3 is TGTGCCAGCAGCTCCGGACAGGGGGCTTCTCTCAATCAGCCCCAGCATTTT.

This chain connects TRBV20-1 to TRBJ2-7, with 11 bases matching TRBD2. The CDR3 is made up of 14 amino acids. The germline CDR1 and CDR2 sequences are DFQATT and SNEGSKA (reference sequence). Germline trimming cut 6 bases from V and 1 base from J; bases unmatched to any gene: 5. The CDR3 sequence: CSAFLAGGSYEQYF. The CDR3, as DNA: TGCAGTGCATTTCTAGCGGGGGGTTCCTACGAGCAGTACTTC.